The 14 T cell receptor beta chains presented below share a single source sample, sequenced in a study of identifying expanded T cells in peripheral blood. This table comes from immunoSEQ multiplex PCR, and its TCRdb copy is limited to in-frame clones, with some not included. This table has 100,000 or so clones, 70% to 90% appearing once. The material sequenced was blood. The origin of the receptors is a person aged 18 to 75 in good health.

The rearrangement uses TRBV5-6 and TRBJ1-1, with D perhaps matching TRBD1 (5 bases). This CDR3 has 15 residues. Trimming stripped 4 bases from V and 1 base from J, with 14 bases between. Germline loops: CDR1 SGHDT, CDR2 YYEEEE. The CDR3 protein is CASSPGRMGNTEAFF. CDR3 nucleotides: TGTGCCAGCAGCCCGGGACGGATGGGGAACACTGAAGCTTTCTTT.

The chain combines TRBV10-3 with TRBJ1-5, with D perhaps TRBD1 (6 bases). Germline CDR1 reads ENHRY; CDR2 reads SYGVKD. V was pared by 4 bases and J by 4 bases, with 8 bases between. CDR3 length equals 13 residues. The CDR3 nucleotides read TGTGCCATCAGTGGGGGGCGGAATCAGCCCCAGCATTTT. Its protein product is CAISGGRNQPQHF.

This sequence joins TRBV29-1 and TRBJ1-2; D is unresolved. The CDR3 is 13 amino acids. Germline V lookup: CDR1 SQVTM, CDR2 ANQGSEA. Trimming cost V 0 bases and J 4 bases, with 9 bases left between them. CDR3 DNA: TGCAGCGTTGAAGAGGGTTTCCTCTATGGCTACACCTTC. Translating gives CSVEEGFLYGYTF.

The chain links TRBV12-5 to TRBJ1-2; D is unclear. The V gene lost 1 base and the J gene lost 7 bases, with 10 bases spanning the gap. The CDR3 runs to 13 residues. Germline loops: CDR1 LGHNT, CDR2 FRNRAP. For the CDR3, the DNA is TGTGCTAGTGGTTTGGGGGTTGTCTCTGGCTACACCTTC. Translating it yields CASGLGVVSGYTF.

In this sample, this clone turned up once. The rearrangement uses TRBV4-3 and TRBJ2-7; TRBD1 or TRBD2 may be the D gene (5 bases each). There are 15 residues in the CDR3. Deletions cut 4 bases from V and 3 bases from J, with 16 bases between. From germline, CDR1 is LGHNA and CDR2 YSLEER. The CDR3 sequence: CASSRSWQGVYEQYF. DNA for the CDR3: TGCGCCAGCAGCCGATCCTGGCAGGGAGTCTACGAGCAGTACTTC.

This sequence joins TRBV6-4 and TRBJ1-5, with no clear D. The germline V and J ends were trimmed by 2 bases and 5 bases, with 16 bases remaining between them. The CDR3 length is 16 residues. The germline V gene has CDR1 MRHNA and CDR2 SNTAGT. The CDR3 loop reads CASSDRERVGDQPQHF. Written as DNA, the CDR3 is TGTGCCAGCAGTGACCGTGAGAGGGTGGGCGATCAGCCCCAGCATTTT.

CDR3: CAWRLPSTGNTEAFF. Here the CDR3 DNA reads TGTGCCTGGAGACTACCCTCGACAGGGAACACTGAAGCTTTCTTT. V is TRBV30 and J is TRBJ1-1, with a weak D call TRBD1 (6 bases). This CDR3 is 15 amino acids long. V lost 3 bases, J lost 1 base, and 15 bases lay in between. Germline CDR1 and CDR2: GTSNPN and SVGIG (reference sequence).

The chain uses TRBV7-9 and TRBJ2-7; TRBD2 matches at 8 bases. The V segment lost 1 base and the J segment 2 bases; nucleotides outside the gene matches: 1. CDR3 length: 14 residues. Germline CDR1 is SEHNR and CDR2 is FQNEAQ (reference sequence). The CDR3 is CASSLVGGAYEQYF. DNA of the CDR3: TGTGCCAGCAGCTTAGTCGGGGGGGCCTACGAGCAGTACTTC.

The chain uses TRBV25-1 and TRBJ2-4; perhaps TRBD2 as D (7 bases). In germline, CDR1 is MGHDK, CDR2 SYGVNS. V lost 6 bases and J lost 6, with 15 bases in between. The CDR3 has 14 residues. The CDR3 DNA follows: TGTGCCAGCAGATTGGGGGGGCCTGGAAACATTCAGTACTTC. Protein product: CASRLGGPGNIQYF.

The chain uses TRBV28 and TRBJ1-4, with TRBD1 as a possible D gene (5 bases). CDR1 is MDHEN, CDR2 SYDVKM, per germline. The CDR3 is 15 amino acids. Trimming left V 5 bases short and J 7 bases short, with 17 bases between. CDR3 region: CASSRDSAGSEKLFF. DNA of the CDR3: TGTGCCAGCAGTAGGGACTCCGCGGGGAGTGAAAAACTGTTTTTT.

The chain is built from TRBV5-4 and TRBJ2-3; 8 bases map to TRBD2. V dropped 8 bases and J dropped 5; count of bases not matched to a gene: 10. The CDR3 consists of 14 residues. Looked up from germline, CDR1 is SGHNT and CDR2 is YYREEE (reference sequence). The DNA for the CDR3 is TGTGCCAGTCACCAGTCTCTAGCGGGAGATACGCAGTATTTT. Its protein product is CASHQSLAGDTQYF.

This sequence joins TRBV5-1 and TRBJ2-3; TRBD2 matches 11 bases. V lost 2 bases, J lost 5 bases, and 4 bases stayed unmatched. This CDR3 is built from 15 residues. Germline V gene sequence: CDR1 SGHRS, CDR2 YFSETQ. CDR3 in DNA: TGCGCCAGCAGCTTACTAGCGGGAGAGGGAGATACGCAGTATTTT. Protein sequence: CASSLLAGEGDTQYF.

The chain employs TRBV19 and TRBJ1-4; D remains unclear. The germline V gene encodes CDR1 LNHDA and CDR2 SQIVND (reference sequence). The CDR3 is 16 residues long. Trimming pared 2 bases from V and 2 bases from J, leaving 12 bases between. The CDR3 region has the DNA TGTGCCAGTAGTATACTCTCCGGCAGGACTAATGAAAAACTGTTTTTT. The encoded protein is CASSILSGRTNEKLFF.

This rearrangement joins TRBV1 to TRBJ2-3; the D call TRBD2 from the table was never checked on the DNA. TRBV1 is a listed pseudogene. CDR3 length equals 17 residues. CDR3 sequence reads: CTSSPPAASGGTDTQYF. CDR3 DNA: TGCACCAGCAGCCCCCCGGCGGCTAGCGGGGGCACAGATACGCAGTATTTT.